The rows below give T cell receptor beta chains drawn from one sample of a study of cytomegalovirus exposure and HLA in healthy donors. Sequencing used immunoSEQ multiplex PCR; TCRdb keeps in-frame clones, though not all of them. Counted here are about 130,000 clones, about a sixth occurring once; the ten biggest clones make up about 2.6%. Sequencing was performed on PBMCs. The source of these receptors is a female donor in good health and CMV-seropositive. The CDR3 runs from the conserved cysteine through the conserved F or W. A D gene is named only where the DNA matches it firmly. Some rows have no size entry. The others give once, few or many, or a class for an expanded clone.

J gene: TRBJ2-3; V gene: TRBV2; clone size: .; D gene: TRBD2; CDR3 protein: CASRAGTSGPGGTDTQYF; CDR3 DNA: TGTGCCAGCAGGGCCGGGACTAGCGGGCCCGGCGGCACAGATACGCAGTATTTT
J gene: TRBJ1-4; V gene: TRBV30; clone size: .; D gene: TRBD1; CDR3 protein: CAWSRRGARGEKLFF; CDR3 DNA: TGTGCCTGGAGTCGCAGGGGGGCCCGCGGTGAAAAACTGTTTTTT
J gene: TRBJ2-6; V gene: TRBV6-5; clone size: .; D gene: .; CDR3 protein: CASRGASGANVLTF; CDR3 DNA: TGTGCCAGCCGCGGGGCCTCTGGGGCCAACGTCCTGACTTTC
J gene: TRBJ2-7; V gene: TRBV4-1; clone size: .; D gene: TRBD1; CDR3 protein: CASSPLVAGTGRDEQYF; CDR3 DNA: TGCGCCAGCAGCCCACTCGTGGCCGGGACAGGGCGTGACGAGCAGTACTTC
J gene: TRBJ1-5; V gene: TRBV4-2; clone size: .; D gene: TRBD1; CDR3 protein: CASSQSFGTGTYSNQPQHF; CDR3 DNA: TGTGCCAGCAGCCAATCTTTCGGGACAGGAACATATAGCAATCAGCCCCAGCATTTT
J gene: TRBJ1-1; V gene: TRBV29-1; clone size: few; D gene: .; CDR3 protein: CSAYRDDTEAFF; CDR3 DNA: TGCAGCGCCTACCGGGATGACACTGAAGCTTTCTTT
J gene: TRBJ2-5; V gene: TRBV28; clone size: .; D gene: .; CDR3 protein: CASSLSGRETQYF; CDR3 DNA: TGTGCCAGCAGTTTATCAGGGAGGGAGACCCAGTACTTC
J gene: TRBJ2-7; V gene: TRBV9; clone size: .; D gene: TRBD1; CDR3 protein: CASSVEGQGTYEQYF; CDR3 DNA: TGTGCCAGCAGCGTCGAGGGACAGGGGACCTACGAGCAGTACTTC
J gene: TRBJ2-7; V gene: TRBV18; clone size: few; D gene: TRBD2; CDR3 protein: CASSPAGGGEQYF; CDR3 DNA: TGTGCCAGCTCACCGGCGGGGGGCGGCGAGCAGTACTTC
J gene: TRBJ2-7; V gene: TRBV4-1; clone size: few; D gene: TRBD2; CDR3 protein: CASSQGGLGYEQYF; CDR3 DNA: TGCGCCAGCAGCCAAGGGGGACTAGGCTACGAGCAGTACTTC
J gene: TRBJ2-7; V gene: TRBV29-1; clone size: .; D gene: .; CDR3 protein: CSVVQDRTGQYF; CDR3 DNA: TGCAGCGTTGTACAGGACCGGACGGGGCAGTACTTC
J gene: TRBJ2-1; V gene: TRBV5-1; clone size: .; D gene: TRBD2; CDR3 protein: CASSSGTSGYNEQFF; CDR3 DNA: TGCGCCAGCAGCTCCGGGACTAGCGGATACAATGAGCAGTTCTTC
J gene: TRBJ1-1; V gene: TRBV7-2; clone size: .; D gene: .; CDR3 protein: CASSTDRTNTEAFF; CDR3 DNA: TGTGCCAGCAGCACCGACAGGACGAACACTGAAGCTTTCTTT
J gene: TRBJ2-5; V gene: TRBV30; clone size: few; D gene: .; CDR3 protein: CAWSTGLGREETQYF; CDR3 DNA: TGTGCCTGGAGCACAGGGTTGGGCAGAGAAGAGACCCAGTACTTC
J gene: TRBJ2-3; V gene: TRBV7-3; clone size: few; D gene: TRBD2; CDR3 protein: CASSVGLADPTDTQYF; CDR3 DNA: TGTGCCAGCAGCGTTGGACTAGCGGACCCCACAGATACGCAGTATTTT
J gene: TRBJ1-1; V gene: TRBV5-1; clone size: .; D gene: .; CDR3 protein: CASSGQLNTEAFF; CDR3 DNA: TGCGCCAGCAGCGGACAGTTGAACACTGAAGCTTTCTTT
J gene: TRBJ2-7; V gene: TRBV4-3; clone size: .; D gene: TRBD1; CDR3 protein: CASSPGQGMGYEQYF; CDR3 DNA: TGCGCCAGCAGCCCCGGACAGGGTATGGGCTACGAGCAGTACTTC
J gene: TRBJ1-4; V gene: TRBV28; clone size: few; D gene: .; CDR3 protein: CASSLALLGVLGEKLFF; CDR3 DNA: TGTGCCAGCAGTTTAGCCCTCCTAGGGGTCCTGGGAGAAAAACTGTTTTTT
J gene: TRBJ2-3; V gene: TRBV5-1; clone size: .; D gene: TRBD2; CDR3 protein: CASSLELAGSNTQYF; CDR3 DNA: TGCGCCAGCAGCCTTGAACTAGCGGGGAGCAATACGCAGTATTTT
J gene: TRBJ2-1; V gene: TRBV29-1; clone size: few; D gene: TRBD2; CDR3 protein: CSVAGTIHNEQFF; CDR3 DNA: TGCAGCGTTGCCGGGACTATCCACAATGAGCAGTTCTTC
J gene: TRBJ2-5; V gene: TRBV5-1; clone size: .; D gene: .; CDR3 protein: CASSLMGQNQETQYF; CDR3 DNA: TGCGCCAGCAGCTTGATGGGACAAAACCAAGAGACCCAGTACTTC
J gene: TRBJ2-7; V gene: TRBV5-1; clone size: .; D gene: .; CDR3 protein: CASSPRRLTYEQYF; CDR3 DNA: TGCGCCAGCAGCCCTAGGAGGTTAACCTACGAGCAGTACTTC
J gene: TRBJ2-5; V gene: TRBV5-1; clone size: few; D gene: TRBD2; CDR3 protein: CASSFPSGGAGETQYF; CDR3 DNA: TGCGCCAGCAGCTTCCCTAGCGGGGGGGCCGGGGAGACCCAGTACTTC
J gene: TRBJ1-2; V gene: TRBV5-6; clone size: .; D gene: TRBD1; CDR3 protein: CASSLVGGNYGYTF; CDR3 DNA: TGTGCCAGCAGCTTGGTAGGGGGCAACTATGGCTACACCTTC
J gene: TRBJ2-2; V gene: TRBV2; clone size: .; D gene: TRBD1; CDR3 protein: CASSDGTGRNTGELFF; CDR3 DNA: TGTGCCAGCAGTGATGGGACAGGGAGGAACACCGGGGAGCTGTTTTTT
J gene: TRBJ1-1; V gene: TRBV28; clone size: few; D gene: .; CDR3 protein: CASKLGRVTEAFF; CDR3 DNA: TGTGCCAGCAAGTTAGGGAGAGTCACTGAAGCTTTCTTT
J gene: TRBJ2-7; V gene: TRBV28; clone size: .; D gene: TRBD1; CDR3 protein: CASSSPQRDSSYEQYF; CDR3 DNA: TGTGCCAGCAGTTCGCCCCAACGGGACAGTTCCTACGAGCAGTACTTC
J gene: TRBJ2-1; V gene: TRBV2; clone size: few; D gene: TRBD2; CDR3 protein: CASSQPGTTLYNEQFF; CDR3 DNA: TGTGCCAGCAGTCAACCAGGGACTACACTATACAATGAGCAGTTCTTC
J gene: TRBJ1-2; V gene: TRBV27; clone size: .; D gene: TRBD1; CDR3 protein: CASRTTGTGTLSTF; CDR3 DNA: TGTGCCAGCAGAACAACCGGGACAGGGACTTTGAGCACCTTC